This TCR beta chain was observed in a study of naive and memory T cell subsets. This clonotype occurred a few times. Antigen unknown. Two oligonucleotides, mixed equimolar, formed the beta constant-region primer covering TRBC1 and TRBC2. Ligated cDNA was amplified by four rounds of PCR with nested alpha and beta constant-region primers and SP2. TCRdb called the UMI-ligation and nested PCR reads again in MiXCR, with one record for every CDR3 protein. Of about 120,000 distinct CDR3 sequences listed, roughly 36% are singletons. The length of the CDR3 is 14 residues. The ends were cut back, 7 bases at V and 4 bases at J, with 15 bases in the middle. Germline V CDR1 and CDR2: SGHTA, FQGNSA. Overall study results and limits: A clonotype means one alpha or beta sequence, not an alpha/beta pair. In CD4 and CD8 cells, diversity dropped from naive through EMRA.

The chain employs TRBV7-2 and TRBJ2-3; possible D gene TRBD2, 5 bases. This receptor was identified in a human donor in good health. The sample comprised central memory CD4+ T cells from blood. The CDR3 DNA follows: TGTGCCAGCAAGTCGGACCCCGGGGCAGATACGCAGTATTTT. Translation gives CASKSDPGADTQYF.